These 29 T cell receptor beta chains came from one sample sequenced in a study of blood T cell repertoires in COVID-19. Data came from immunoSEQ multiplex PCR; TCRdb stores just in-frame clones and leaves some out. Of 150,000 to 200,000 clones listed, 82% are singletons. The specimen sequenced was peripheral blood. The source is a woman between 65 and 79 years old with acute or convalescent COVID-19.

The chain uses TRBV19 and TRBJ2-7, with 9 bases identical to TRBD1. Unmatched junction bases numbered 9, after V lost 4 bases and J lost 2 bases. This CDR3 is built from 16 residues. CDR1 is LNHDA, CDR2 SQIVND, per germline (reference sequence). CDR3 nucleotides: TGTGCCAGTAGTAAATTACCGACAGGGGGTCCCTACGAGCAGTACTTC. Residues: CASSKLPTGGPYEQYF. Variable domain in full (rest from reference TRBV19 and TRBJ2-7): DGGITQSPKYLFRKEGQNVTLSCEQNLNHDAMYWYRQDPGQGLRLIYYSQIVNDFQKGDIAEGYSVSREKKESFPLTVTSAQKNPTAFYLCASSKLPTGGPYEQYFGPGTRLTVT.

CDR3 residues: CASSEASRGTQYF. In DNA, the CDR3 is TGTGCCAGCAGTGAAGCTAGCAGGGGTACGCAGTATTTT. This chain joins TRBV2 and TRBJ2-3; D is possibly TRBD1 (6 bases). V was shortened by 0 bases and J by 8 bases, with 9 bases between the two germline ends. Germline V CDR1 and CDR2: SNHLY, FYNNEI. The CDR3 is 13 amino acids.

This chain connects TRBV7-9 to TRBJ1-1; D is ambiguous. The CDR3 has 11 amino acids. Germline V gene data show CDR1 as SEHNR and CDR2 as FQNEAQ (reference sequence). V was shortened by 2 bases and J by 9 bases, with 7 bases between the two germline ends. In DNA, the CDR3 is TGTGCCAGCAGCTTATTTCTTCAAGCTTTCTTT. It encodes CASSLFLQAFF.

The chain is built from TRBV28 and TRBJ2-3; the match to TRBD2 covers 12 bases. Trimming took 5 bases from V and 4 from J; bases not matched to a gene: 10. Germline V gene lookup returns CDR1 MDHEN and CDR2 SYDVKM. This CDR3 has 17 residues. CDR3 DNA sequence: TGTGCCAGCAGTGTACTAGCGGGAGGTCGTGGGGCAGATACGCAGTATTTT. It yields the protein CASSVLAGGRGADTQYF.

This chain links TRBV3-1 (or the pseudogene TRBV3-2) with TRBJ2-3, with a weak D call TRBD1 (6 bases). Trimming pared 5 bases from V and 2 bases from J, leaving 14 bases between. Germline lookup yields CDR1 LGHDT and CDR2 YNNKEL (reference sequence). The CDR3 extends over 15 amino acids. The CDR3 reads CASSIRQENTDTQYF. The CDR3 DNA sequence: TGTGCCAGCAGCATCCGACAGGAGAACACAGATACGCAGTATTTT.

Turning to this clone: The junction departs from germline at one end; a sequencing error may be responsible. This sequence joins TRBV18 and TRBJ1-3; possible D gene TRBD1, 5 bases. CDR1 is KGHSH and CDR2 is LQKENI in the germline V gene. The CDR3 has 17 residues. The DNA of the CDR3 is TGTGCCAGCTCACCGCAGGGTGGTTTATTTTCCGGAAACACCGTATATTTT. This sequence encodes CASSPQGGLFSGNTVYF.

As DNA, the CDR3 is TGTGCCAGCAGCCGACAGTCCTACGAGCAGTACTTC. It translates to CASSRQSYEQYF. This chain connects TRBV7-9 to TRBJ2-7; D is possibly TRBD1 (5 bases). V was shortened by 5 bases and J by 1 base, with 6 bases between the two germline ends. CDR3 length: 12 amino acids. Looked up from germline, CDR1 is SEHNR and CDR2 is FQNEAQ (reference sequence). Drawing the rest from reference TRBV7-9 and TRBJ2-7, the complete variable domain is DTGVSQNPRHKITKRGQNVTFRCDPISEHNRLYWYRQTLGQGPEFLTYFQNEAQLEKSRLLSDRFSAERPKGSFSTLEIQRTEQGDSAMYLCASSRQSYEQYFGPGTRLTVT.

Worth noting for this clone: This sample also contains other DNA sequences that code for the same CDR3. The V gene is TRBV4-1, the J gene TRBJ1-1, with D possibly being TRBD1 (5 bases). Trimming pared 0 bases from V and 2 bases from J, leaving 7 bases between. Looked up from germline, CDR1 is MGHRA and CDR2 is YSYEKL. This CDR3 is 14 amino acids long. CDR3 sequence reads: CASSQEQENTEAFF. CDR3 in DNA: TGCGCCAGCAGCCAAGAACAGGAAAACACTGAAGCTTTCTTT.

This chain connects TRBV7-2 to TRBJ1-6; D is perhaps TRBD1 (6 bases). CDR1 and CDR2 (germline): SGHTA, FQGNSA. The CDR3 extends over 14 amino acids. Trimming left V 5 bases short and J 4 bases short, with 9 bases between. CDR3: CASSLRGYNSPLHF. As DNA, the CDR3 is TGTGCCAGCAGCCTCAGGGGTTATAATTCACCCCTCCACTTT.

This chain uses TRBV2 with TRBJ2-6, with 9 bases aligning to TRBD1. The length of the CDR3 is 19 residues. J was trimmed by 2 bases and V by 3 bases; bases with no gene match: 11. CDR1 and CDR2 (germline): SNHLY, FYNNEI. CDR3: CASSDGGTGNAAGANVLTF. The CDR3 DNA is TGTGCCAGCAGTGATGGTGGGACAGGGAACGCTGCTGGGGCCAACGTCCTGACTTTC.

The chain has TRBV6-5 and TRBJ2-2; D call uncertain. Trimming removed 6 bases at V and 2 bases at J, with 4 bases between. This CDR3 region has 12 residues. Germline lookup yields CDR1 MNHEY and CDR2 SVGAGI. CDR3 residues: CASSKNTGELFF. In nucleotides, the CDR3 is TGTGCCAGCAGCAAAAACACCGGGGAGCTGTTTTTT.

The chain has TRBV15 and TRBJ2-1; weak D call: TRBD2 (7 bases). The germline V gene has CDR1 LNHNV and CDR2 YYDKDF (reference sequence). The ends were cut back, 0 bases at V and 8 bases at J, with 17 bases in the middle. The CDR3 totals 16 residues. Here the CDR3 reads CATSRDSAGAVDEQFF. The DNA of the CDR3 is TGTGCCACCAGCAGAGATTCGGCGGGGGCGGTCGATGAGCAGTTCTTC. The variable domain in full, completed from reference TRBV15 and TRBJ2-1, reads DAMVIQNPRYQVTQFGKPVTLSCSQTLNHNVMYWYQQKSSQAPKLLFHYYDKDFNNEADTPDNFQSRRPNTSFCFLDIRSPGLGDTAMYLCATSRDSAGAVDEQFFGPGTRLTVL.

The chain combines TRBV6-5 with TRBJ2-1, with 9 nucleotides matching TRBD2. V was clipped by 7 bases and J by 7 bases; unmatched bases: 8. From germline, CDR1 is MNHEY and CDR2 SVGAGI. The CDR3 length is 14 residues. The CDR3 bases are TGTGCCAGCATTCCTAGCGGGATTGGTAATGAGCAGTTCTTC. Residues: CASIPSGIGNEQFF.

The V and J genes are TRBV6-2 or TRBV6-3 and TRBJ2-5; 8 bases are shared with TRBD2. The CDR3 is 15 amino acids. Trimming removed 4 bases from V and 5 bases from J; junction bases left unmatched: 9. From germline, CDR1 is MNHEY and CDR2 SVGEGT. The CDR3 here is CASSSLRGGFETQYF. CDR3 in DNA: TGTGCCAGCAGTTCCCTCCGGGGGGGCTTTGAGACCCAGTACTTC.

The CDR3 sequence: CSGTRTSGTDTGELFF. Here the CDR3 DNA reads TGCAGCGGAACCAGGACTAGCGGGACGGATACCGGGGAGCTGTTTTTT. The chain links TRBV29-1 to TRBJ2-2, with 12 bases identical to TRBD2. The CDR3 contains 16 residues. V lost 7 bases, J lost 5 bases, and 11 bases stayed unmatched. The germline V gene encodes CDR1 SQVTM and CDR2 ANQGSEA.

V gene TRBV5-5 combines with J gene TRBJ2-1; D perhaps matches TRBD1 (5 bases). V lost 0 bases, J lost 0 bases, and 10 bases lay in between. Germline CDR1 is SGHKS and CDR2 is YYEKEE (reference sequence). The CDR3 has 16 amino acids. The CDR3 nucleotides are TGTGCCAGCAGCTTGGAAGACAGCCGCTCCTACAATGAGCAGTTCTTC. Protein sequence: CASSLEDSRSYNEQFF. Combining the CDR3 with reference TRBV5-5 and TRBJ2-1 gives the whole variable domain DAGVTQSPTHLIKTRGQQVTLRCSPISGHKSVSWYQQVLGQGPQFIFQYYEKEERGRGNFPDRFSARQFPNYSSELNVNALLLGDSALYLCASSLEDSRSYNEQFFGPGTRLTVL.

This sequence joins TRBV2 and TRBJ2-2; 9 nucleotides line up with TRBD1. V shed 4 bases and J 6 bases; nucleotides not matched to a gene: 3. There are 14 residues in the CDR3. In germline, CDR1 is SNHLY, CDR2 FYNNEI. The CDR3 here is CASSGDRASGELFF. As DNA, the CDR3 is TGTGCCAGCAGTGGGGACAGGGCCTCCGGGGAGCTGTTTTTT.

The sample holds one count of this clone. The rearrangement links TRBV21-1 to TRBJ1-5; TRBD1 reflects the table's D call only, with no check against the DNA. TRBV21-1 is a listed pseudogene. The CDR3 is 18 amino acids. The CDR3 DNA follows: TGTGCCAGCAGCTATATACCCCTGGACAGGTATAGCAATCAGCCCCAGCATTTT. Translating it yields CASSYIPLDRYSNQPQHF.

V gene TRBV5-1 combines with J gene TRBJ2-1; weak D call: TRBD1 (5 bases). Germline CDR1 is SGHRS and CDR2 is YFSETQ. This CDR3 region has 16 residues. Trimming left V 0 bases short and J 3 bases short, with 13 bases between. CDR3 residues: CASSLGAGSRYNEQFF. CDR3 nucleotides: TGCGCCAGCAGCTTGGGGGCAGGGTCTCGCTACAATGAGCAGTTCTTC.

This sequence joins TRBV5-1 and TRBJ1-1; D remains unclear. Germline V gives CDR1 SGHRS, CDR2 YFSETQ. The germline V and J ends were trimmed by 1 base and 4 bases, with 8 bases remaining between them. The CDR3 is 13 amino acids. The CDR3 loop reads CASSLMSGTEAFF. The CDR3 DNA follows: TGCGCCAGCAGCTTGATGTCGGGCACTGAAGCTTTCTTT.

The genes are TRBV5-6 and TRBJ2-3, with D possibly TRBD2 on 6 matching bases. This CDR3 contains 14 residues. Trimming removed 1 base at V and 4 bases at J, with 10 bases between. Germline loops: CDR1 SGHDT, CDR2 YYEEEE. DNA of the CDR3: TGTGCCAGCAGCTTGATCTCTAGCGCAGATACGCAGTATTTT. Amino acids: CASSLISSADTQYF.

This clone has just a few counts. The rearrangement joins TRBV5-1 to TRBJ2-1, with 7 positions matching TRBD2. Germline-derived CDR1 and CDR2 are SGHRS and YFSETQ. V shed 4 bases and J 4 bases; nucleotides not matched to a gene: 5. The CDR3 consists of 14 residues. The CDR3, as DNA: TGCGCCAGCAGCGGCGGGGGAGCTTACAATGAGCAGTTCTTC. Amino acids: CASSGGGAYNEQFF.

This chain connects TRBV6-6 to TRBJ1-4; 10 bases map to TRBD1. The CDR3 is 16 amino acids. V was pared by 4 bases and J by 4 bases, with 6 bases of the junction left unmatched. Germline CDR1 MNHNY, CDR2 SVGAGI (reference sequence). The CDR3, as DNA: TGTGCCAGCAGTTCCCGGACAGGGGGAGGTAATGAAAAACTGTTTTTT. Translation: CASSSRTGGGNEKLFF.

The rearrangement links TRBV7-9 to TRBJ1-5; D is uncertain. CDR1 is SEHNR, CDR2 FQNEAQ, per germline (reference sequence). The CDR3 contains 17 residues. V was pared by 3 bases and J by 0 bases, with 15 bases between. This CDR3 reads CASSFGPSGNSNQPQHF. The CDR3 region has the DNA TGTGCCAGCAGCTTTGGCCCGTCGGGGAATAGCAATCAGCCCCAGCATTTT.

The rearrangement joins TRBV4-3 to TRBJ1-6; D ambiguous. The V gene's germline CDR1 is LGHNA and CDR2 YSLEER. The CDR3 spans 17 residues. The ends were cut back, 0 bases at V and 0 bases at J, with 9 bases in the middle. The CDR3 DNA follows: TGCGCCAGCAGCCAAGATTACGTCAGCTCCTATAATTCACCCCTCCACTTT. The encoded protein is CASSQDYVSSYNSPLHF.

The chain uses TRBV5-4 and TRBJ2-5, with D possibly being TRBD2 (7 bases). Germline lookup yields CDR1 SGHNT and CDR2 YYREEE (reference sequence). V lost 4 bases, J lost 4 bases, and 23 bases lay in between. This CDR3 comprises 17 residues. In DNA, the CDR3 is TGTGCCAGCAGCGAAGAGAGGCGGGGGCCCATTCTAGAGACCCAGTACTTC. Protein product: CASSEERRGPILETQYF.

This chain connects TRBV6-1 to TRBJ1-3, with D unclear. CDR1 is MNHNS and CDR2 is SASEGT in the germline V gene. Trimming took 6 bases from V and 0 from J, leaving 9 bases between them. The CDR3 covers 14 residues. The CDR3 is CASRDRDSGNTIYF. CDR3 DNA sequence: TGTGCCAGCAGGGACCGGGACTCTGGAAACACCATATATTTT.

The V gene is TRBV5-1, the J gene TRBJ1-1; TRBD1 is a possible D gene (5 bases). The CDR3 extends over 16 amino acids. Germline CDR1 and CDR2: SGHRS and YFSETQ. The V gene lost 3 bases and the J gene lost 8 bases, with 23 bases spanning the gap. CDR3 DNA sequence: TGCGCCAGCAGCTCCTACTCCCAAACAGGATCCTGGGAAGCTTTCTTT. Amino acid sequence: CASSSYSQTGSWEAFF.

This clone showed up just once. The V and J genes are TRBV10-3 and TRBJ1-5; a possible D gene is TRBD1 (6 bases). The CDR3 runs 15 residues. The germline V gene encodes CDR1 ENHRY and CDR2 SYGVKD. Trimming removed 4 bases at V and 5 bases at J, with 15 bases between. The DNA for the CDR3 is TGTGCCATCAGTGGGGGACAAACACTACATCAGCCCCAGCATTTT. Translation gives CAISGGQTLHQPQHF.